This TCR beta chain comes out of a study of T cell changes during pregnancy in multiple sclerosis. V trimming: 10 bases; J trimming: 9 bases; junction bases outside the gene matches: 8. The CDR3 extends over 13 amino acids. CDR1 and CDR2 (germline): WSHSY, SAAADI. TCRdb's copy holds only in-frame clones and misses some; the assay was immunoSEQ multiplex PCR. This table has 35,000 to 45,000 clones, 87% appearing once. V usage is TRBV10-2 and J usage is TRBJ1-6, with 8 positions matching TRBD1. This TCR came from a female donor with multiple sclerosis, enrolled in a pregnancy study. The starting material was CD4+ T cells from peripheral blood mononuclear cells, obtained after pregnancy. CDR3 in DNA: TGCGCCACCGAGACAGGGGTAGGTTCACCCCTCCACTTT. It encodes CATETGVGSPLHF.